These T cell receptor beta chains were read from a single sample in a study of breast tumors, draining lymph nodes, adjacent tissues. TCRdb redid the calling of the multiplex PCR reads with MiXCR, one entry per CDR3 protein. Of roughly 120,000 distinct CDR3 sequences listed, approximately 20% were seen once; the top ten hold roughly 3.5%. The sample was axillary lymph node tissue. Receptors originate from a female donor with breast cancer. Some clones in this sample may be carry-over from other donors' samples. Both conserved end residues are part of each CDR3. The D gene is left open where the match is weak. Size tells how often a clone was seen (once, few, many) or the class of an expanded clone, and some rows leave it out.

>many|.|TRBV20-1|TRBJ1-6
TGCAGTGCACCTCAGGGAATGGGTAATTCACCCCTCCACTTT
CSAPQGMGNSPLHF
>many|.|TRBV5-1|TRBJ2-5
TGCGCCAGCAGCTTGTTTCAGGCTGAAGAGACCCAGTACTTC
CASSLFQAEETQYF
>few|TRBD1|TRBV6-6|TRBJ1-3
TGTGCCAGCAGTTACTCGATAGGAGTTGGCAGGGGGCCTGGAAACACCATATATTTT
CASSYSIGVGRGPGNTIYF
>many|.|TRBV5-1|TRBJ2-1
TGCGCCAGCAGACTCCTGGGCCAGGGGGGGTACAATGAGCAGTTCTTC
CASRLLGQGGYNEQFF
>.|.|TRBV3-1|TRBJ2-1
TGTGCCAGCAGCCAAGATACCGGGGACTACAATGAGCAGTTCTTC
CASSQDTGDYNEQFF
>many|TRBD2|TRBV7-3|TRBJ2-2
TGTGCCAGCAGCAAAACCACTAGCGAGGCGAACACCGGGGAGCTGTTTTTT
CASSKTTSEANTGELFF
>many|TRBD1|TRBV5-1|TRBJ2-3
TGTGAACCACGGCCCGGACAGGTAGGAGATACGCAGTATTTT
CEPRPGQVGDTQYF
>many|TRBD2|TRBV6-1|TRBJ2-1
TGTGCCAGCAGTGGTAGCGGGGGGGCTAATTTGAATGAGCAGTTCTTC
CASSGSGGANLNEQFF
>.|.|TRBV3-1|TRBJ1-4
TGTGCCAGCAGCCAAGGATTTTTGCGGGGGGAGGAAAAACTGTTTTTT
CASSQGFLRGEEKLFF
>.|TRBD1|TRBV19|TRBJ1-5
TGTGCCAGTAAGGGTACAGGACAGGGATTTTTTTATCAGCCCCAGCATTTT
CASKGTGQGFFYQPQHF
>many|.|TRBV6-1|TRBJ2-7
TGTGCCAGCAGAGTCGGAGGTCCCTCCTACGAGCAGTACTTC
CASRVGGPSYEQYF
>.|TRBD2|TRBV2|TRBJ2-7
TGTGCCAGCAGAGGGACTAGCGGGAGGGGCGAGCAGTACTTC
CASRGTSGRGEQYF
>many|TRBD2|TRBV12-3/TRBV12-4|TRBJ2-3
TGTGCCAGCAACACCCAGACTAGCGGATACACAGATACGCAGTATTTT
CASNTQTSGYTDTQYF
>many|.|TRBV7-6|TRBJ1-4
TGTGCCAGCAGCCCAGACAGGGAAAAACTGTTTTTT
CASSPDREKLFF
>many|.|TRBV29-1|TRBJ2-5
TGCAGCGTTGATTTTCGGGAGACCCAGTACTTC
CSVDFRETQYF
>few|.|TRBV29-1|TRBJ1-1
TGCAGCGAGGGGCCCACTGAAGCTTTCTTT
CSEGPTEAFF
>many|.|TRBV12-3/TRBV12-4|TRBJ2-3
TGTGCCAGCTCCCCCCCGGGCGGGATGACAGATACGCAGTATTTT
CASSPPGGMTDTQYF
>many|.|TRBV20-1|TRBJ2-7
TGCAGTGCTAGAGTCGGGGGGCACAACGAGCAGTACTTC
CSARVGGHNEQYF
>many|.|TRBV19|TRBJ1-4
TGTGCCAGTAGTAGCCACAGGGACCTCCCGCCTAATGAAAAACTGTTTTTT
CASSSHRDLPPNEKLFF
>many|TRBD2|TRBV6-5|TRBJ2-1
TGTGCCAGCAGTTATGTGACTAGCGGAGACAATGAGCAGTTCTTC
CASSYVTSGDNEQFF